What follows is one T cell receptor (beta chain) and its context. Its antigen is not known. Germline V CDR1 and CDR2: SGHTA, FQGNSA. V dropped 3 bases and J dropped 5 bases, with 11 bases sitting between them. The CDR3 has 14 amino acids. The data derive from a study of T cell responses to AZD1222 COVID-19 vaccine. Points from the study as a whole: Unmutated variant regions are reportedly targeted by nearly half of spike-specific TCRs. Donors were chiefly white British, with a greater number of females, and clonal diversity was perhaps underestimated.

Data came from immunoSEQ multiplex PCR; TCRdb stores just in-frame clones and leaves some out. The data hold approximately 74,000 clones, with roughly 88% observed a single time. This TCR derives from an adult in good health. This chain links TRBV7-2 with TRBJ2-1; D is undetermined. The material sequenced was peripheral blood, taken on day 0 of AZD1222 vaccination. CDR3 loop: CASSLTYRDNEQFF. CDR3 DNA: TGTGCCAGCAGCTTGACCTACCGGGACAATGAGCAGTTCTTC.